This T cell receptor (beta chain) was documented in a study of T cells in Graves' hyperthyroidism and ophthalmopathy. Patients aged 18 to 65 with hyperthyroidism were newly diagnosed, with duration under 2 months. Every diagnosis used clinical symptoms, serum thyroxine and TRAb, thyroid ultrasound and orbital computed tomography. RNA transcripts provided the source from which TCR beta CDR3 regions were amplified. First-round RT-PCR with HTBI primers amplified the TCR CDR3 region. Each CDR3 protein gets one entry after TCRdb re-called the multiplex PCR reads with MiXCR. The repertoire includes approximately 500,000 distinct CDR3 sequences, around 46% of them detected once, and about 8.3% sits in the top ten. The count of this clonotype is one. Its antigen is not known. Trimming removed 2 bases from V and 3 bases from J, with 7 bases in between. The length of the CDR3 is 14 residues. Germline CDR1 and CDR2: ENHRY and SYGVKD.

Study-level results: The blood repertoire included most of the expanded thyroid clonotypes above 0.001.

This chain connects TRBV10-3 to TRBJ2-2; D not resolved. The specimen sequenced was peripheral blood or thyroid tissue (not recorded which). This clonotype originated in a woman younger than 35 with Graves' hyperthyroidism. The CDR3 DNA sequence: TGTGCCATCAGTGAGAAGGTGGACACCGGGGAGCTGTTTTTT. It codes for CAISEKVDTGELFF.